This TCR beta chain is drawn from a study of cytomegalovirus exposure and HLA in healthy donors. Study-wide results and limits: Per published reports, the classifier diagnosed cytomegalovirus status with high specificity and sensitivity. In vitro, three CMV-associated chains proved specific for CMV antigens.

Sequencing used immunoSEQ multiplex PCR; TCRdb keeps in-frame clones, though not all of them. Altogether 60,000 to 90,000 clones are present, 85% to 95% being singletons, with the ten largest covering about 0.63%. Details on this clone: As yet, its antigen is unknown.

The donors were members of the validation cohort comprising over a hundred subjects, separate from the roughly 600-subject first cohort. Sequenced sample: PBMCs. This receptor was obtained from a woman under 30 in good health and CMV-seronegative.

The CDR3 spells CASPQMRVAGNNEQFF. The CDR3 DNA is TGCGCCAGCCCTCAGATGAGGGTAGCGGGGAACAATGAGCAGTTCTTC. The rearrangement joins TRBV23-1 to TRBJ2-1, with 8 bases that match TRBD2. Being an ORF, TRBV23-1 has a function that is uncertain. The CDR3 has 16 residues. With V trimmed by 8 bases and J by 5 bases, 14 bases remained unmatched.